What follows describes a single TCR beta chain. The antigen is unknown. This sample is drawn from a study of memory CD4+ T cells and cytomegalovirus serostatus. Study-level points and caveats: Suggested: most of the CMV-linked TCR signature lies in CD4+ memory cells.

Single viable CD3+CD4+CD8-CD45RO+ cells were sorted as the memory CD4+ T cells. CMV serostatus came from serum IgG against pp150, pp28, p38, p52. Trimming took 5 bases from V and 5 from J, leaving 4 bases between them. The germline V gene encodes CDR1 SGHNT and CDR2 YENEEA. CDR3 length: 11 amino acids. The data were produced by immunoSEQ multiplex PCR, yet TCRdb's version contains in-frame clones alone and is incomplete. The sample has fewer than 50,000 clones; over 60% are singletons. This clonotype was obtained from an adult in good health and CMV-seronegative. The specimen sequenced was memory CD4+ T cells from blood. The rearrangement joins TRBV11-3 to TRBJ2-1; D gene unclear. For the CDR3, the DNA is TGTGCCAGCAGCCAACACAATGAGCAGTTCTTC. Translated: CASSQHNEQFF.